This entry is about one TCR beta chain. Its antigen is not yet known. One base away there is no much larger clone; base qualities are not given. These data are taken from a study of OX40 agonist ivuxolimab in advanced cancers. As for the study more broadly: Ivuxolimab, which targeted the costimulatory receptor OX40 (CD134), was an agonistic, fully human IgG2 monoclonal antibody. The paper reports the monotherapy dose-escalation portion (N ≈ 52 patients) of the phase I ivuxolimab trial. Among the roughly 50 dose-escalation patients, some 19 had hepatocellular carcinoma, approximately 15 melanoma, 9 renal cell carcinoma and 9 head and neck cancer. Intravenous ivuxolimab was administered to patients every 2 weeks at six dose levels: 0.01, 0.1, 0.3, 1.5, 3 and 10 mg/kg. Patients were allowed to have had prior anti-PD-1, anti-PD-L1 or anti-CTLA-4 therapy, and around two fifths of the dose-escalation patients had been treated with checkpoint inhibitors. A male proportion of nearly 85% and a mean age of about 60 years, ranging from 23 to 79, were recorded for the dose-escalation cohort. Peripheral TCRbeta sequencing aimed to test whether ivuxolimab altered TCR sequence diversity and caused clonal T-cell expansion. Partial responses occurred in three dose-escalation patients, of whom one had hepatocellular carcinoma and two had cutaneous melanoma.

As encoded in the germline V gene (reference sequence), CDR1 is MNHEY while CDR2 is SMNVEV. The CDR3, from cysteine to phenylalanine, totals 14 residues. CDR3 DNA only is kept here, 42 bases in frame from base 1. Between the V and J ends, shortened by 5 bases and 4 bases respectively, the junction contains 14 bases. Patients with a history of autoimmune disease or receiving systemic immunosuppression were excluded from the trial. Peripheral blood for TCR sequencing was collected from all dose cohorts at baseline, on cycle 4 day 1, and on cycle 7 day 1. Samples came from an open-label, multicenter, first-in-human phase I dose-escalation trial of ivuxolimab. Adults with locally advanced or metastatic melanoma, renal cell, hepatocellular, or head and neck squamous cell carcinoma were enrolled in the trial. Before TCR sequencing, CD4+ T cells and CD8+ T cells from peripheral blood were sorted into separate populations.

Broad study findings and their caveats: Which antigens the clonally expanded peripheral T cells were specific for was not determined. On average, CD8+ T cells showed more expanded clones than CD4+ T cells after ivuxolimab. At doses of 0.1 to 3.0 mg/kg, clonal expansion of both CD4+ and CD8+ T cells in blood was seen between baseline and week 6. Partial responders in the 0.1-3.0 mg/kg groups had among the lowest normalized peripheral clonal expansion, especially among CD8+ T cells. Low levels of normalized T-cell clonal expansion were also shown by some nonresponding patients.

Genomic DNA was isolated from the sorted cells so that the TCRbeta CDR3 region could be sequenced. The immunoSEQ Assay was used for sequencing of TCRbeta CDR3 regions. The immuneACCESS repertoire file appears here via TCRdb, limited to in-frame rearrangements. These files lack a portion of the clones; in checked studies, under half of the deficit traces to unresolved V genes, and the cause of the others is not known. The sample profile shows around 70,000 clones; 80% to 95% of them were found once. The biggest ten clones account for 6% to 8% of the sample. This TCR was recovered from an adult with an advanced solid tumor such as melanoma, head and neck, liver or kidney cancer. Sample: CD4+ or CD8+ T cells sorted from blood, taken in a trial of the OX40 agonist ivuxolimab. The chain is made from TRBV27 and TRBJ1-2; TRBD1 might be the D gene, on 5 matching bases. At the DNA level, the sequence is TGTGCCAGCAGTATTTCTCAGGGTGGCTATGGCTACACCTTC. It is translated as CASSISQGGYGYTF.